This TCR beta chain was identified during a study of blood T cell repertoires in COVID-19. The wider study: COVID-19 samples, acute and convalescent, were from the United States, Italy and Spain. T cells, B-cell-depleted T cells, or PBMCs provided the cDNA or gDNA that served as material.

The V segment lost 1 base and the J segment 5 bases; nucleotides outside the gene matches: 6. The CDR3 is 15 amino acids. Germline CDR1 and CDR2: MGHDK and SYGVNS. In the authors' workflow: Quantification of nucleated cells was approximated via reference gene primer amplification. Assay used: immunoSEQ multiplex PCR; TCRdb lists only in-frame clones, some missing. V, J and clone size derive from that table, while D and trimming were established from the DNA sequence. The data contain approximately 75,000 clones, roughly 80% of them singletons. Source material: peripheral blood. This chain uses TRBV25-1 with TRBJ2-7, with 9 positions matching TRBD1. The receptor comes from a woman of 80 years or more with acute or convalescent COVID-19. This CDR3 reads CASSELWDRDHEQYF. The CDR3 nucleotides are TGTGCCAGCAGTGAATTGTGGGACAGGGACCACGAGCAGTACTTC.